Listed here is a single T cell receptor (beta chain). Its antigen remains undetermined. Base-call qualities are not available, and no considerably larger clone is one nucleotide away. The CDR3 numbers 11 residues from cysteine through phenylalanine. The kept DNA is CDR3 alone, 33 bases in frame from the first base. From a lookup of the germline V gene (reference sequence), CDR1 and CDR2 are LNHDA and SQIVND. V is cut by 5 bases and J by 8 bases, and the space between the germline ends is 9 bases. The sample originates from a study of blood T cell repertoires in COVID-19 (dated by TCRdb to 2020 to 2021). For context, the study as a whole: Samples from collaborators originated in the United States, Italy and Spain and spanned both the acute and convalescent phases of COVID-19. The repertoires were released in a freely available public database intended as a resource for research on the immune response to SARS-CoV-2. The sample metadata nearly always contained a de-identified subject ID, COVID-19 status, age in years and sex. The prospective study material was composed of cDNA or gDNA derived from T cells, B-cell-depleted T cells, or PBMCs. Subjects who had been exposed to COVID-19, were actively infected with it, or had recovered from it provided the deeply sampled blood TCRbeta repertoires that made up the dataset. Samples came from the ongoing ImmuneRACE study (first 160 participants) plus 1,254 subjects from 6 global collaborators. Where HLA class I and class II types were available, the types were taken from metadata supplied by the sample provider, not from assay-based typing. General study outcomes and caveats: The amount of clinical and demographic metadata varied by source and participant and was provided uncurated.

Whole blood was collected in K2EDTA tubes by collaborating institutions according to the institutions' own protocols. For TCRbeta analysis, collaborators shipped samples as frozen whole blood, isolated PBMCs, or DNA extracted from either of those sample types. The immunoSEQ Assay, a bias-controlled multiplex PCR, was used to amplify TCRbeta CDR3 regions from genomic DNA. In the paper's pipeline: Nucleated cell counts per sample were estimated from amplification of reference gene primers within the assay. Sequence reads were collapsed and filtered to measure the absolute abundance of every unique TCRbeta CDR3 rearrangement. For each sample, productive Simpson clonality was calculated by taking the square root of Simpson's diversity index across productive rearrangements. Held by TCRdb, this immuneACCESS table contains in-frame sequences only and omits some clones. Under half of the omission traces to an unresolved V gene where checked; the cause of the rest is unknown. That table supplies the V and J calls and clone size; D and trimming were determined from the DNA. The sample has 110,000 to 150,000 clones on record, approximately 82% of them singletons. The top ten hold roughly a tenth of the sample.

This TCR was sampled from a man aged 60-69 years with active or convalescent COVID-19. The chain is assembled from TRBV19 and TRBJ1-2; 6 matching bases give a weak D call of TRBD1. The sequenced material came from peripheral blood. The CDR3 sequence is CASSRDRGYTF. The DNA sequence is TGTGCCAGTAGTCGAGACAGGGGCTACACCTTC.